These 7 T cell receptor beta chains were all obtained from the same sample, sequenced in a study of post-analysis software for immune sequencing data. Study-level findings and limits: Patients used several TRBV segments, including TRBV5-6, TRBV5-1 and TRBV20-1, more often than controls.

For these TCRs, the target antigens are not known. Libraries were made from TCR beta cDNA, and they carried unique molecular identifiers. TCRdb re-derived calls from the PCR reads in MiXCR, one entry per CDR3 protein. The sample has just over 250,000 distinct CDR3 sequences; around 34% are singletons. The specimen sequenced was blood. All receptors come from a girl aged 5-17 years with multiple sclerosis.

The table lists this clonotype with many counts. The rearrangement joins TRBV11-2 to TRBJ1-6; no clear D gene. The CDR3 runs to 14 residues. Trimming shortened V by 0 bases and J by 4 bases, and 4 bases separated the two germline ends. Germline V lookup: CDR1 SGHAT, CDR2 FQNNGV. Here the CDR3 DNA reads TGTGCCAGCAGCTTAGAGGGATATAATTCACCCCTCCACTTT. It encodes CASSLEGYNSPLHF.

This clonotype has a count of ten or more. V usage is TRBV20-1 and J usage is TRBJ2-7; 12 bases match TRBD2. In germline, CDR1 is DFQATT, CDR2 SNEGSKA (reference sequence). The CDR3 consists of 11 residues. V lost 6 bases to trimming and J lost 10 bases; unmatched junction nucleotides: 4. The CDR3 spells CSARLAGEQYF. The DNA for the CDR3 is TGCAGTGCAAGACTAGCGGGAGAACAGTACTTC.

The chain carries TRBV27 and TRBJ2-7; 8 bases align to TRBD1. Germline trimming cut 6 bases from V and 2 bases from J; bases unmatched to any gene: 6. Looked up from germline, CDR1 is MNHEY and CDR2 is SMNVEV (reference sequence). This CDR3 has 14 amino acids. Here the CDR3 reads CASSGGQAAYEQYF. The CDR3 coding sequence is TGTGCCAGCAGCGGGGGACAGGCAGCCTACGAGCAGTACTTC.

A few counts support this clonotype. The rearrangement uses TRBV10-3 and TRBJ2-7; no firm D call. The V end was cut by 3 bases, the J end by 0 bases, with 6 bases between. The CDR3 totals 13 residues. Germline V gene data show CDR1 as ENHRY and CDR2 as SYGVKD. The CDR3, as DNA: TGTGCCATCAGTGACCGCAGCTCCTACGAGCAGTACTTC. It codes for CAISDRSSYEQYF.

The V gene is TRBV10-3, the J gene TRBJ2-3; 7 positions agree with TRBD1. There are 19 residues in the CDR3. Germline V gene data show CDR1 as ENHRY and CDR2 as SYGVKD. With 2 bases clipped from V and 1 base from J, the junction kept 15 bases outside the gene matches. In DNA, the CDR3 is TGTGCCATCAGTGAGCCTATAACAGGGGATCGGATCGGCACAGATACGCAGTATTTT. Its protein product is CAISEPITGDRIGTDTQYF.

The chain recombines TRBV20-1 with TRBJ2-3; 8 bases agree with TRBD1. V trimming: 7 bases; J trimming: 3 bases; junction bases outside the gene matches: 0. There are 11 residues in the CDR3. Looked up from germline, CDR1 is DFQATT and CDR2 is SNEGSKA (reference sequence). The CDR3 DNA is TGCAGTGGACAGGGGACAGATACGCAGTATTTT. It is translated as CSGQGTDTQYF.

This clonotype was observed at least ten times. The genes are TRBV7-6 and TRBJ2-1; TRBD2 agrees at 10 bases. Losses at the gene ends were 5 bases for V and 2 bases for J; bases not matched to a gene: 6. The CDR3 length is 16 residues. Per germline, CDR1 SGHVS and CDR2 FNYEAQ. The CDR3 nucleotides read TGTGCCAGCAGCCTATTGACTAGCGGGCCCTACAATGAGCAGTTCTTC. Translation: CASSLLTSGPYNEQFF.